This entry lists 20 T cell receptor beta chains sequenced from one sample in a study of OX40 agonist ivuxolimab in advanced cancers. TCRdb keeps only in-frame clones here, not all; method: immunoSEQ multiplex PCR. The sample records some 40,000 clones, about 91% being singletons. The material sequenced was CD4+ or CD8+ T cells sorted from blood, taken in a trial of the OX40 agonist ivuxolimab. The receptors shown here come from an adult with an advanced solid tumor such as melanoma, head and neck, liver or kidney cancer.

The chain couples TRBV4-1 to TRBJ2-7; D is uncertain. CDR3 length: 13 amino acids. Germline values: CDR1 MGHRA, CDR2 YSYEKL. V lost 0 bases and J 10 bases, leaving 13 bases between the germline ends. CDR3 DNA: TGCGCCAGCAGCCAAGATAGGCCGACTGCACAGTACTTC. As protein: CASSQDRPTAQYF.

The chain uses TRBV6-5 and TRBJ1-2, with TRBD1 as a possible D gene (5 bases). Germline V gene data show CDR1 as MNHEY and CDR2 as SVGAGI. This CDR3 spans 14 amino acids. V was shortened by 6 bases and J by 9 bases, with 20 bases between the two germline ends. The CDR3 region is CASRNLGDGSRYTF. The DNA for the CDR3 is TGTGCCAGCAGAAATTTGGGGGACGGCTCCCGCTACACCTTC.

This clone has just one count. The DNA of the CDR3 is TGTGCCAGCAGCGGGGGGGACCCCGACAATGAGCAGTTCTTC. Translating gives CASSGGDPDNEQFF. J is TRBJ2-1 and V is TRBV9, with a possible D match to TRBD2 (6 bases). V was trimmed by 3 bases and J by 5 bases, leaving 12 bases between them. The CDR3 has 14 amino acids. CDR1 and CDR2 from the germline V gene are SGDLS and YYNGEE. Full variable domain (remainder filled in from reference TRBV9 and TRBJ2-1): DSGVTQTPKHLITATGQRVTLRCSPRSGDLSVYWYQQSLDQGLQFLIQYYNGEERAKGNILERFSAQQFPDLHSELNLSSLELGDSALYFCASSGGDPDNEQFFGPGTRLTVL.

The CDR3 here is CASSLGLAGGNEQFF. The CDR3 DNA reads as TGCGCCAGCAGCCTCGGACTAGCGGGGGGCAATGAGCAGTTCTTC. The chain combines TRBV10-2 with TRBJ2-1, with 14 nucleotides matching TRBD2. The germline V gene encodes CDR1 WSHSY and CDR2 SAAADI. The trim removed 6 bases at V and 6 bases at J, leaving 4 bases unmatched. The CDR3 extends over 15 amino acids.

This clone was picked up a small number of times. The chain recombines TRBV11-3 with TRBJ1-2, with D hard to call. Germline lookup yields CDR1 SGHNT and CDR2 YENEEA. Between the trimmed V and J ends, which lost 3 bases and 8 bases, there was a span of 10 bases. CDR3 length: 12 amino acids. The CDR3 DNA is TGTGCCAGCAGCTTCGGTACGCAAGGCTACACCTTC. It specifies CASSFGTQGYTF.

The genes are TRBV10-2 and TRBJ1-1, with D unclear. The CDR3 length is 13 residues. The V end lost 8 bases, the J end lost 11 bases, and 21 bases lay between the germline ends. From germline, CDR1 is WSHSY and CDR2 SAAADI. The CDR3 sequence: CASGCTWAGHAFF. The CDR3 nucleotides are TGCGCCAGCGGGTGCACATGGGCTGGGCATGCTTTCTTT.

The V call is TRBV13, the J call TRBJ1-1, with D uncertain. The V and J ends lost 5 bases and 0 bases respectively, with 13 bases between them. CDR3 size: 15 residues. CDR1 is PRHDT, CDR2 FYEKMQ, per germline (reference sequence). DNA of the CDR3: TGTGCCAGCAGCCGAGGGCGGGAGTTGAACACTGAAGCTTTCTTT. This gives the protein CASSRGRELNTEAFF. Variable domain in full (rest from reference TRBV13 and TRBJ1-1): AAGVIQSPRHLIKEKRETATLKCYPIPRHDTVYWYQQGPGQDPQFLISFYEKMQSDKGSIPDRFSAQQFSDYHSELNMSSLELGDSALYFCASSRGRELNTEAFFGQGTRLTVV.

The chain joins TRBV9 to TRBJ2-2; 10 bases fit TRBD2. Per germline, CDR1 SGDLS and CDR2 YYNGEE. The CDR3 contains 19 residues. With V trimmed by 0 bases and J by 4 bases, 12 bases remained unmatched. CDR3 bases: TGTGCCAGCAGCGTAGTTGAAGCGGGAGGGCCATATGGCACCGGGGAGCTGTTTTTT. Its translation is CASSVVEAGGPYGTGELFF.

The chain links TRBV5-5 to TRBJ1-1; the D is unclear. Trimming took off 4 bases at V and 3 bases at J, with 13 bases between the two ends. Germline-derived CDR1 and CDR2 are SGHKS and YYEKEE (reference sequence). This CDR3 spans 14 amino acids. The CDR3 region is CASSDHMDYTEAFF. The CDR3 bases are TGTGCCAGCAGCGATCACATGGATTACACTGAAGCTTTCTTT.

A note on this clone: The same CDR3 is also encoded by other DNA sequences in this sample. The J gene is TRBJ2-7, the V gene TRBV7-9; D may be TRBD2 (5 bases). Germline CDR1 is SEHNR and CDR2 is FQNEAQ (reference sequence). CDR3 length equals 14 residues. Trimming pared 5 bases from V and 3 bases from J, leaving 14 bases between. The CDR3 DNA follows: TGTGCCAGCAGCCCAACTAGTGGGAGCTACGAGCAGTACTTC. Its translation is CASSPTSGSYEQYF.

V usage is TRBV29-1 and J usage is TRBJ2-7, with 11 bases aligning to TRBD1. With 7 bases clipped from V and 1 base from J, the junction kept 9 bases outside the gene matches. There are 15 residues in the CDR3. Looked up from germline, CDR1 is SQVTM and CDR2 is ANQGSEA. The CDR3 region is CSALMGDRGSYEQYF. The DNA for the CDR3 is TGCAGCGCCCTTATGGGGGACAGGGGGTCCTACGAGCAGTACTTC.

The V gene is TRBV27, the J gene TRBJ2-7; D perhaps matches TRBD1 (6 bases). This CDR3 is 14 amino acids long. Per the germline V gene, CDR1 is MNHEY and CDR2 is SMNVEV (reference sequence). Trimming shortened V by 5 bases and J by 2 bases, and 13 bases separated the two germline ends. The CDR3 coding sequence is TGTGCCAGCAGTCCCGGGACATACCCCTACGAGCAGTACTTC. Amino acids: CASSPGTYPYEQYF.

This clone was seen more than once but under ten times. The chain uses TRBV15 and TRBJ1-2; 8 bases line up with TRBD1. This CDR3 region has 15 residues. Unmatched junction bases numbered 7, after V lost 0 bases and J lost 7 bases. Germline CDR1 is LNHNV and CDR2 is YYDKDF (reference sequence). The CDR3: CATSRDSRTGLGYTF. As DNA, the CDR3 is TGTGCCACCAGCAGAGATAGCCGGACAGGGCTTGGCTACACCTTC.

CDR3 coding DNA: TGCAGCGTCCTGGGACTAGCGGGAGGGTTCTCCTACAATGAGCAGTTCTTC. Residues: CSVLGLAGGFSYNEQFF. The chain links TRBV29-1 to TRBJ2-1; 16 nucleotides agree with TRBD2. V was clipped by 6 bases and J by 0 bases; unmatched bases: 5. CDR3 length: 17 amino acids. Germline values: CDR1 SQVTM, CDR2 ANQGSEA.

The rearrangement joins TRBV18 to TRBJ2-7; the D is unclear. Germline loops: CDR1 KGHSH, CDR2 LQKENI. The CDR3 runs 10 residues. Trimming cost V 5 bases and J 3 bases, with 2 bases left between them. The CDR3 DNA is TGTGCCAGCTCAGGCTACGAGCAGTACTTC. This gives the protein CASSGYEQYF.

J is TRBJ2-7 and V is TRBV10-2; 7 bases are a match to TRBD2. The CDR3 is made up of 20 amino acids. V lost 7 bases and J lost 3; bases outside the gene matches: 27. CDR1 WSHSY and CDR2 SAAADI come from the germline V gene. The CDR3 DNA reads TGCGCCAGCATGGTCTCCTGGGATCAAGAGGTGCGGGAGAGCAGCTACGAGCAGTACTTC. Encoded protein: CASMVSWDQEVRESSYEQYF.

The J gene is TRBJ1-1, the V gene TRBV6-1; D uncertain. Germline V CDR1 and CDR2: MNHNS, SASEGT. V was shortened by 1 base and J by 7 bases, with 7 bases between the two germline ends. The CDR3 length is 12 residues. CDR3 sequence: CASSEGNYEAFF. In DNA, the CDR3 is TGTGCCAGCAGTGAAGGGAACTATGAAGCTTTCTTT.

The count of this clone is one. The rearrangement uses TRBV11-2 and TRBJ2-7; D ambiguous. Germline CDR1 SGHAT, CDR2 FQNNGV. CDR3 length: 14 amino acids. V lost 2 bases and J lost 3, with 11 bases in between. The CDR3 region has the DNA TGTGCCAGCAGCTTAACTCCCATAATCTACGAGCAGTACTTC. Encoded protein: CASSLTPIIYEQYF.

This chain connects TRBV4-1 to TRBJ2-5; 8 bases are shared with TRBD1. The CDR3 is 15 residues long. J gave up 3 bases and V 3 bases, and 6 bases lay outside the gene matches. CDR1 and CDR2 from the germline V gene are MGHRA and YSYEKL. The CDR3 spells CASSQIGQGEETQYF. CDR3 bases: TGCGCCAGCAGCCAGATCGGACAGGGAGAAGAGACCCAGTACTTC.

The gene calls are TRBV13 and TRBJ2-2, with D unclear. V was cut by 6 bases and J by 4 bases, with 9 bases left in between. Germline V gene data show CDR1 as PRHDT and CDR2 as FYEKMQ (reference sequence). This CDR3 has 13 residues. The CDR3 region is CASRPRGTGELFF. Written as DNA, the CDR3 is TGTGCCAGCAGACCCCGTGGCACCGGGGAGCTGTTTTTT.